These 17 T cell receptor beta chains share one sample of origin, sequenced in a study of human thymus T cells. Profiling relied on immunoSEQ multiplex PCR, and the TCRdb table lists in-frame clones only, not all of them. The repertoire consists of roughly 130,000 clones, with around 94% occurring once and the leading ten covering around 0.022%. The thymus was resected at corrective cardiac surgery. Sequencing was carried out using thymus tissue. These receptors all stem from a boy younger than two with a congenital heart defect but otherwise immunologically healthy.

The gene calls are TRBV20-1 and TRBJ2-7; TRBD1 might be the D (5 bases). CDR1 and CDR2 (germline): DFQATT, SNEGSKA (reference sequence). The CDR3 is 11 residues long. V was shortened by 5 bases and J by 5 bases, with 10 bases between the two germline ends. The CDR3 DNA reads as TGCAGTGCTGGGGCTTTAGACGAGCAGTACTTC. Translation gives CSAGALDEQYF.

The genes are TRBV9 and TRBJ2-1; 9 bases line up with TRBD2. The germline CDR1 and CDR2 sequences are SGDLS and YYNGEE. This CDR3 spans 15 amino acids. Losses at the gene ends were 0 bases for V and 7 bases for J; bases not matched to a gene: 5. The CDR3 reads CASSVGGGAGNEQFF. The CDR3 DNA follows: TGTGCCAGCAGCGTAGGCGGGGGGGCCGGAAATGAGCAGTTCTTC.

The gene calls are TRBV5-4 and TRBJ2-7; 10 bases align to TRBD2. This CDR3 is 15 amino acids long. V was clipped by 4 bases and J by 0 bases; unmatched bases: 4. Germline-derived CDR1 and CDR2 are SGHNT and YYREEE (reference sequence). The CDR3 sequence is CASSPSGGLSYEQYF. The CDR3 DNA reads TGTGCCAGCAGCCCTAGCGGGGGACTCTCCTACGAGCAGTACTTC.

The rearrangement joins TRBV4-3 to TRBJ1-2, with 9 nucleotides matching TRBD1. The CDR3 totals 16 residues. Losses at the gene ends were 4 bases for V and 1 base for J; bases not matched to a gene: 7. Germline V gives CDR1 LGHNA, CDR2 YSLEER. The CDR3 DNA is TGCGCCAGCAGCCCTGGACAGGGGCCTTTTAACTATGGCTACACCTTC. This translates into CASSPGQGPFNYGYTF.

Only one count was recorded for this clone. This rearrangement joins TRBV7-2 to TRBJ2-5; TRBD1 aligns across 7 bases. Trimming took 1 base from V and 5 from J; bases not matched to a gene: 10. Germline V CDR1 and CDR2: SGHTA, FQGNSA. The CDR3 spans 16 residues. Here the CDR3 DNA reads TGTGCCAGCAGCTTAGAGGGGGTGGGACAGAGGGAGACCCAGTACTTC. Translated: CASSLEGVGQRETQYF.

CDR3 sequence reads: CASSPGSPTSGEQYF. Here the CDR3 DNA reads TGTGCCAGCAGTCCGGGCAGCCCTACTTCGGGCGAGCAGTACTTC. The gene calls are TRBV9 and TRBJ2-7; D is unclear. The CDR3 extends over 15 amino acids. Germline CDR1 SGDLS, CDR2 YYNGEE. Deletions cut 5 bases from V and 6 bases from J, with 21 bases between.

This clone was counted once. V and J are TRBV6-5 and TRBJ1-3; D ambiguous. With 2 bases removed from V and 0 bases from J, the gap between germline ends came to 8 bases. The CDR3 covers 15 residues. The V gene's germline CDR1 is MNHEY and CDR2 SVGAGI. The CDR3 sequence: CASSYDANSGNTIYF. The CDR3 DNA sequence: TGTGCCAGCAGTTACGACGCGAACTCTGGAAACACCATATATTTT.

This clone has a single count. J is TRBJ1-3 and V is TRBV5-5, with D maybe TRBD1 (5 bases). V was trimmed by 2 bases and J by 3 bases, leaving 9 bases between them. This CDR3 has 14 amino acids. Germline V gene sequence: CDR1 SGHKS, CDR2 YYEKEE (reference sequence). DNA of the CDR3: TGTGCCAGCAGCTTTCCAGGGAATGGAAACACCATATATTTT. This encodes CASSFPGNGNTIYF.

The chain uses TRBV7-2 and TRBJ1-3; D uncertain. CDR3 size: 16 residues. The germline V gene encodes CDR1 SGHTA and CDR2 FQGNSA. The ends were cut back, 1 base at V and 0 bases at J, with 10 bases in the middle. CDR3 bases: TGTGCCAGCAGCTTAGTGGCAGCTGACTCTGGAAACACCATATATTTT. It is translated as CASSLVAADSGNTIYF.

The CDR3, as DNA: TGTGCCAGCAGCTTTCGGCTGGACGCTTTC. It encodes CASSFRLDAF. The chain links TRBV12-1 to TRBJ2-7. TRBV12-1 is annotated as a pseudogene. This CDR3 is 10 amino acids long.

The chain links TRBV5-4 to TRBJ2-1; 7 bases are a match to TRBD2. This CDR3 comprises 17 residues. Germline CDR1 SGHNT, CDR2 YYREEE (reference sequence). V gave up 0 bases and J gave up 4 bases; unmatched junction bases: 10. CDR3 nucleotide sequence: TGTGCCAGCAGCTTGGTAGGGGCGGGGGACCCATACAATGAGCAGTTCTTC. Translated: CASSLVGAGDPYNEQFF.

This sequence joins TRBV6-1 and TRBJ2-2; 11 nucleotides align to TRBD2. This CDR3 is built from 17 residues. The germline V gene has CDR1 MNHNS and CDR2 SASEGT. V was clipped by 4 bases and J by 0 bases; unmatched bases: 4. Here the CDR3 reads CASSGLAGPSNTGELFF. In nucleotides, the CDR3 is TGTGCCAGCAGTGGACTAGCGGGGCCTTCGAACACCGGGGAGCTGTTTTTT.

The chain has TRBV12-5 and TRBJ2-1, with 7 bases fitting TRBD2. The CDR3 covers 16 residues. The junction had 11 bases not matched to a gene; V was cut back by 2 bases and J by 7 bases. CDR1 and CDR2 (germline): LGHNT, FRNRAP. The CDR3 here is CASGLSVTGGSNEQFF. CDR3 in DNA: TGTGCTAGTGGTTTGTCGGTGACCGGGGGGAGTAATGAGCAGTTCTTC.

The chain recombines TRBV5-6 with TRBJ2-2; D is uncertain. Germline CDR1 reads SGHDT; CDR2 reads YYEEEE. This CDR3 contains 14 residues. V was shortened by 2 bases and J by 0 bases, with 5 bases between the two germline ends. The DNA of the CDR3 is TGTGCCAGCAGCTTCGTCGCGAACACCGGGGAGCTGTTTTTT. It yields the protein CASSFVANTGELFF. Using reference TRBV5-6 and TRBJ2-2 for the parts outside the CDR3, the full variable domain is DAGVTQSPTHLIKTRGQQVTLRCSPKSGHDTVSWYQQALGQGPQFIFQYYEEEERQRGNFPDRFSGHQFPNYSSELNVNALLLGDSALYLCASSFVANTGELFFGEGSRLTVL.

The gene calls are TRBV6-5 and TRBJ1-3; 9 bases align to TRBD1. V lost 8 bases, J lost 4 bases, and 6 bases stayed unmatched. The CDR3 is made up of 14 amino acids. Germline CDR1 MNHEY, CDR2 SVGAGI. The CDR3 sequence: CASFDRGGGNTIYF. CDR3 coding DNA: TGTGCCAGCTTCGACAGGGGGGGCGGAAACACCATATATTTT.

The gene calls are TRBV18 and TRBJ2-1; D not resolved. Germline values: CDR1 KGHSH, CDR2 LQKENI. V dropped 3 bases and J dropped 2 bases, with 14 bases sitting between them. The CDR3 runs 16 residues. The CDR3 reads CASSPTVVAPYNEQFF. The CDR3 region has the DNA TGTGCCAGCTCACCGACCGTCGTGGCCCCCTACAATGAGCAGTTCTTC.

This clone was seen once. The chain joins TRBV7-9 to TRBJ1-1, with 7 nucleotides matching TRBD1. Germline V gene lookup returns CDR1 SEHNR and CDR2 FQNEAQ (reference sequence). CDR3 length: 15 amino acids. Losses at the gene ends were 4 bases for V and 0 bases for J; bases not matched to a gene: 5. The CDR3 reads CASSSRGQLNTEAFF. The CDR3 coding sequence is TGTGCCAGCAGCTCTAGGGGGCAGTTGAACACTGAAGCTTTCTTT.